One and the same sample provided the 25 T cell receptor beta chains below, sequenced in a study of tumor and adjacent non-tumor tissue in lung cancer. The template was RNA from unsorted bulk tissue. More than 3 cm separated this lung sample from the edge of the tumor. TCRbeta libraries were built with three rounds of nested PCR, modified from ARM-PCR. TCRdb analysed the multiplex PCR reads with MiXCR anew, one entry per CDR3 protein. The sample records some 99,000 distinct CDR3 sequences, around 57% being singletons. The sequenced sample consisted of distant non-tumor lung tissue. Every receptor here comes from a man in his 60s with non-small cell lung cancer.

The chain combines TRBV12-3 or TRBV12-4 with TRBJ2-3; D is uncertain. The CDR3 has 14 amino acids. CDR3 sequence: CTNSFGRRTDTQYF. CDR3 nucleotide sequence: TGTACCAACAGTTTTGGGCGAAGGACAGATACGCAGTATTTT.

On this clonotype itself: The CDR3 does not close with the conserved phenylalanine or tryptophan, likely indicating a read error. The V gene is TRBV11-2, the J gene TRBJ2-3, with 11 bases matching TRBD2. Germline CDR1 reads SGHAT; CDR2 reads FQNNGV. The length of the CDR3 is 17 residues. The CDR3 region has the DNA TGTGCCAGCAGCTTAGTTACTAGCGGGAGCCGCACATATACGCAGTATTCT. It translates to CASSLVTSGSRTYTQYS.

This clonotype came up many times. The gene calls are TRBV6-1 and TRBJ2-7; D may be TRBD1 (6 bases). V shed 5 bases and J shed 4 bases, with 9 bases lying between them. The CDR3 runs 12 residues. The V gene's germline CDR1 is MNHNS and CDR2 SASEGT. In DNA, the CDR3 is TGTGCCAGCAGTAGGACAGATTACGAGCAGTACTTC. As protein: CASSRTDYEQYF.

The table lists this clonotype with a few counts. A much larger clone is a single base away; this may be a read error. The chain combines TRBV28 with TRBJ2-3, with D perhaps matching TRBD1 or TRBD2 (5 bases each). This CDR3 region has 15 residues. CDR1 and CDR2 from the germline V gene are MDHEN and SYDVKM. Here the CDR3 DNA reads TGTGCAGTCACTAGGGGACCGAGGGGAACAGATACGCAGTATTTT. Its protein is CAVTRGPRGTDTQYF. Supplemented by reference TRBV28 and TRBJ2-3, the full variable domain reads DVKVTQSSRYLVKRTGEKVFLECVQDMDHENMFWYRQDPGLGLRLIYFSYDVKMKEKGDIPEGYSVSREKKERFSLILESASTNQTSMYLCAVTRGPRGTDTQYFGPGTRLTVL.

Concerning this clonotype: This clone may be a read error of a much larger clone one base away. The CDR3 protein is CASGLVQGGKGEAEAFF. The CDR3 nucleotides read TGTGCTAGTGGTTTGGTACAAGGGGGCAAGGGGGAGGCTGAAGCTTTCTTT. This chain connects TRBV12-5 to TRBJ1-1; TRBD1 agrees at 7 bases. The CDR3 length is 17 residues. The V segment lost 0 bases and the J segment 6 bases; nucleotides outside the gene matches: 13. The germline V gene encodes CDR1 LGHNT and CDR2 FRNRAP.

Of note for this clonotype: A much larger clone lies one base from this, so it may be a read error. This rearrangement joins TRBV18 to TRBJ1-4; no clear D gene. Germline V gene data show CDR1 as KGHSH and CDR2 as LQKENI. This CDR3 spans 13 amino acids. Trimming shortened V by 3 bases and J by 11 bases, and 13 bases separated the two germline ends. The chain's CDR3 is CASSPIPTGKLFF. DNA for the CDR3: TGTGCCAGCTCACCTATCCCCACGGGGAAACTGTTTTTT. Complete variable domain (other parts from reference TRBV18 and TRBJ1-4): NAGVMQNPRHLVRRRGQEARLRCSPMKGHSHVYWYRQLPEEGLKFMVYLQKENIIDESGMPKERFSAEFPKEGPSILRIQQVVRGDSAAYFCASSPIPTGKLFFGSGTQLSVL.

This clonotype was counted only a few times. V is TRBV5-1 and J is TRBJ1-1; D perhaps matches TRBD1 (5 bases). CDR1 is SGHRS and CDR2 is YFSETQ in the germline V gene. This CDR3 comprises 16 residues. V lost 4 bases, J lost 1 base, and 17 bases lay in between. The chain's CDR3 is CASSPAAGWGNTEAFF. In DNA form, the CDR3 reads TGCGCCAGCAGCCCTGCGGCAGGGTGGGGGAACACTGAAGCTTTCTTT.

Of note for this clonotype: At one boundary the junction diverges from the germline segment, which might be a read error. This CDR3 is CANSSLGGSGPYQETQYF. The CDR3, as DNA: TGTGCCAACAGTTCCCTCGGGGGTAGCGGACCGTACCAAGAGACCCAGTACTTC. The V and J genes are TRBV28 and TRBJ2-5, with D perhaps TRBD2 (6 bases). The CDR3 consists of 18 residues. Per the germline V gene, CDR1 is MDHEN and CDR2 is SYDVKM.

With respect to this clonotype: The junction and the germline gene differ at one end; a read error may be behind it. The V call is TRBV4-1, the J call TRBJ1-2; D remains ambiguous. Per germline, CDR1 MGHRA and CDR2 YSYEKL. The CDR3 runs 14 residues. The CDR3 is CASSTLDFNYDYTF. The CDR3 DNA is TGCGCCAGCAGCACCCTGGATTTTAACTATGACTACACCTTC.

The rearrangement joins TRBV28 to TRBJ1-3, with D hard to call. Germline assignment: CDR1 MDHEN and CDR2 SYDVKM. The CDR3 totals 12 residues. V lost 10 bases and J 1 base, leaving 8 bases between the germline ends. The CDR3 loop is CATEESGNTIYF. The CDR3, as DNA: TGTGCCACCGAAGAATCTGGAAACACCATATATTTT.

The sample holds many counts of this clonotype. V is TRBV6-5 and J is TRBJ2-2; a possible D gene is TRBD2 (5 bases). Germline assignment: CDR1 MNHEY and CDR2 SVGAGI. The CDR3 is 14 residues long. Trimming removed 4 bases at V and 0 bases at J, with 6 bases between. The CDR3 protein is CASSSGANTGELFF. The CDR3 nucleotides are TGTGCCAGCAGTTCCGGGGCGAACACCGGGGAGCTGTTTTTT.

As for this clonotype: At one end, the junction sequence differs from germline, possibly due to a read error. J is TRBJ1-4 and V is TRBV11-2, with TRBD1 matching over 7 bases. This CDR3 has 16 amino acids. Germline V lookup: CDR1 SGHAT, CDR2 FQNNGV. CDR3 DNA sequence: TGTGCCAGCAACTTAAATGGAGAGGGGGCTCAGGAAAATCTGTTTTTT. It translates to CASNLNGEGAQENLFF.

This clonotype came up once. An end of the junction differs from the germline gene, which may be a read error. This chain's CDR3 is CTSSSDPQLRTDTQYF. CDR3 bases: TGTACCAGCAGCTCGGACCCTCAACTACGCACAGATACGCAGTATTTT. The chain is built from TRBV5-6 and TRBJ2-3; D not resolved. The CDR3 contains 16 residues. CDR1 and CDR2 from the germline V gene are SGHDT and YYEEEE. The full variable domain, with the rest looked up from reference TRBV5-6 and TRBJ2-3, is DAGVTQSPTHLIKTRGQQVTLRCSPKSGHDTVSWYQQALGQGPQFIFQYYEEEERQRGNFPDRFSGHQFPNYSSELNVNALLLGDSALYLCTSSSDPQLRTDTQYFGPGTRLTVL.

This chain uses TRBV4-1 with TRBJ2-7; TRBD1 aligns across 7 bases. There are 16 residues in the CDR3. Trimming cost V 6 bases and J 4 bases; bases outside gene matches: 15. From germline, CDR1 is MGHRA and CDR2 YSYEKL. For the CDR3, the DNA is TGCGCCAGCAGACACGGTACGGGACAGACAACGTACGAGCAGTACTTC. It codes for CASRHGTGQTTYEQYF.

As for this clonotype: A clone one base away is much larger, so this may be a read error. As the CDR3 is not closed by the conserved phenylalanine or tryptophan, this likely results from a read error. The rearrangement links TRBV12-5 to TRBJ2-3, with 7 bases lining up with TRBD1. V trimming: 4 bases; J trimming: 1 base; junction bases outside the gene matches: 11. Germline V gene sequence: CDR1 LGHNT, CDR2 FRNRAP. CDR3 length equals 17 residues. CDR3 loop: CASGSTKTGKRTDTQYS. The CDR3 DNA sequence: TGTGCTAGTGGTTCAACCAAGACAGGGAAGCGCACAGATACGCAGTATTCT.

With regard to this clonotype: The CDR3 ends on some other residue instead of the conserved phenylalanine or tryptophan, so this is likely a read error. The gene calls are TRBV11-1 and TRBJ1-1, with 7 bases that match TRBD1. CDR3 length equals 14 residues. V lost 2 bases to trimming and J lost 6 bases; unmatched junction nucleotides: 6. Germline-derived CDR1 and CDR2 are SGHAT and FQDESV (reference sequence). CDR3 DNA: TGTGCCAGCAGCTTAACAGGGGAAGAATCTGAAGCTTTCTAT. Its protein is CASSLTGEESEAFY.

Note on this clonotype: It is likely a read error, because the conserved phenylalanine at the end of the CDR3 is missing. The DNA for the CDR3 is TGTACCAGCAGCGACATGTTCGATCAGCCCCAGCATCTT. Amino acid sequence: CTSSDMFDQPQHL. The J gene is TRBJ1-5, the V gene TRBV6-1; D gene unclear. This CDR3 spans 13 amino acids. Germline CDR1 reads MNHNS; CDR2 reads SASEGT.

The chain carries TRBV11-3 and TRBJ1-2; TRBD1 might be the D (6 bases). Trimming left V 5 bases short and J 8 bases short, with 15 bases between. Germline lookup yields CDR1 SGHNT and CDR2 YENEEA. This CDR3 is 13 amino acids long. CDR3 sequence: CASSRSGVHGYTF. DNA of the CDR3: TGTGCCAGCAGCCGATCAGGGGTACACGGCTACACCTTC.

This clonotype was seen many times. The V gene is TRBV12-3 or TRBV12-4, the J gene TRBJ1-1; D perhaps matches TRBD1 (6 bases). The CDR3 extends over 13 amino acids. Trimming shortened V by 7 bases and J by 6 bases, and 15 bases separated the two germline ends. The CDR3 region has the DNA TGTGCCAGCAATCTGGAACAGGGATCTGAAGCTTTCTTT. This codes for CASNLEQGSEAFF.

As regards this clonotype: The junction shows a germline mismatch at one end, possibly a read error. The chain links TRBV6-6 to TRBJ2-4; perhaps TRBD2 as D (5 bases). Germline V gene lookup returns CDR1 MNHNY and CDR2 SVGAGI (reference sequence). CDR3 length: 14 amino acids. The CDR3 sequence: CTSSGELAKNIQYF. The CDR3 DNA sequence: TGTACCAGCAGTGGGGAGCTAGCAAAAAACATTCAGTACTTC.

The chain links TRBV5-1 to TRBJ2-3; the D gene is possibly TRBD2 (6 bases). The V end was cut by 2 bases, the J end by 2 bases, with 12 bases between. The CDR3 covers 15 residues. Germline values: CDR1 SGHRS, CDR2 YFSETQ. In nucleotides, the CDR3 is TGCGCCAGCAGCTTTGGCGGGAAAGCCACAGATACGCAGTATTTT. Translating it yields CASSFGGKATDTQYF.

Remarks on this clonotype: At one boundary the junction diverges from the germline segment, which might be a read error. The CDR3 sequence: CASSQDAGTERAPLHF. CDR3 bases: TGTGCCAGCAGTCAAGATGCTGGGACAGAGAGGGCACCCCTCCACTTT. The genes are TRBV4-1 and TRBJ1-6; 7 bases are a match to TRBD1. The CDR3 consists of 16 residues. Germline CDR1 MGHRA, CDR2 YSYEKL.

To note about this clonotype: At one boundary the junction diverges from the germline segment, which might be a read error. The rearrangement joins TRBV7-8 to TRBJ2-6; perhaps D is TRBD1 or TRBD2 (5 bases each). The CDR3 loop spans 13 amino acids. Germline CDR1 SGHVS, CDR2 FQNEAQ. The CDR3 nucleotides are TGTGCCAGCAGCTATAGAGGGGCCAACTTCCTAACTTTC. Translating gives CASSYRGANFLTF.

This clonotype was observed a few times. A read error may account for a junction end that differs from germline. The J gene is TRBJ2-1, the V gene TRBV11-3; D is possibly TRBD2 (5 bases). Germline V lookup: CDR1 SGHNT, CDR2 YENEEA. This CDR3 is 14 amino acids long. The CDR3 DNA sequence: TGTGTCAGCACCTGGGAAGGATTAGCGAATGAGCAGTTCTTC. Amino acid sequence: CVSTWEGLANEQFF.

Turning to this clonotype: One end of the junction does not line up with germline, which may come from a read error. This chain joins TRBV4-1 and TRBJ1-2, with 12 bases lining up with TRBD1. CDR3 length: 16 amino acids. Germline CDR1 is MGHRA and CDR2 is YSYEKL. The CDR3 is CASSQVGTGGKFGYTF. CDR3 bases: TGCGCCAGTAGCCAAGTTGGGACAGGGGGCAAGTTTGGCTACACCTTC.